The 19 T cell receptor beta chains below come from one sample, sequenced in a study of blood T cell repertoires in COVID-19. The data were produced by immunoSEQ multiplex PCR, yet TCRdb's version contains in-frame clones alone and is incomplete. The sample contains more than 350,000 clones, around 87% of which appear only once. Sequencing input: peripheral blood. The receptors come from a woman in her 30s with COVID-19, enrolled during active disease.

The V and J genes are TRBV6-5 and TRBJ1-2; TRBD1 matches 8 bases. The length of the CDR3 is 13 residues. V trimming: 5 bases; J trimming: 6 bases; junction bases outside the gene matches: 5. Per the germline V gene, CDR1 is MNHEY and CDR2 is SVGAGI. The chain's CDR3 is CASSRDRGDGYTF. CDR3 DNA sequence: TGTGCCAGCAGTCGAGACAGGGGAGATGGCTACACCTTC.

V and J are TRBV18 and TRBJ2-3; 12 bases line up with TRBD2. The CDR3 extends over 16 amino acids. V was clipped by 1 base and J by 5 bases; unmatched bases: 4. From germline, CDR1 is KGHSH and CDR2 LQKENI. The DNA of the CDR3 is TGTGCCAGCTCACCACTGCCTAGCGGGAGGGTAGATACGCAGTATTTT. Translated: CASSPLPSGRVDTQYF.

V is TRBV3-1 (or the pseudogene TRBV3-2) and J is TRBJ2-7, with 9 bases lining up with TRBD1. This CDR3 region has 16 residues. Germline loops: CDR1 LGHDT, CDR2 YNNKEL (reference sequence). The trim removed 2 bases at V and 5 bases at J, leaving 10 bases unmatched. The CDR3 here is CASSQSVRDRVHEQYF. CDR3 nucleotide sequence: TGTGCCAGCAGCCAAAGTGTCCGGGACAGGGTCCACGAGCAGTACTTC.

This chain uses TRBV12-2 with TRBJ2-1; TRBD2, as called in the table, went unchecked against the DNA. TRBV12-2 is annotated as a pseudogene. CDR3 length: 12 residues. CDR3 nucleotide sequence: TGTGCAAGTCGCCTAGGTGAGTGTGAGCAGTTCTTC. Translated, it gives CASRLGECEQFF.

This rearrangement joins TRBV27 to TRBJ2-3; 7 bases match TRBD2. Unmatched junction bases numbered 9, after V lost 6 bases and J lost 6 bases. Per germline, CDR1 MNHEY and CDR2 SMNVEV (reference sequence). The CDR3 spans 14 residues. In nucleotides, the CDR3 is TGTGCCAGCAGCGGGGGGAGGGCCCTGGATACGCAGTATTTT. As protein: CASSGGRALDTQYF.

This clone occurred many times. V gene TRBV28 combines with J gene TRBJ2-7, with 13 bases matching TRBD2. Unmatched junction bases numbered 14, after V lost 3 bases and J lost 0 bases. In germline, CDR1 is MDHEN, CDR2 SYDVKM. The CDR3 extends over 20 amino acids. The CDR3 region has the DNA TGTGCCAGCAGTTTTAGACCGGGACTAGCGGGATCCTACCTCTCCTACGAGCAGTACTTC. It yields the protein CASSFRPGLAGSYLSYEQYF. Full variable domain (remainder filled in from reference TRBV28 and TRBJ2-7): DVKVTQSSRYLVKRTGEKVFLECVQDMDHENMFWYRQDPGLGLRLIYFSYDVKMKEKGDIPEGYSVSREKKERFSLILESASTNQTSMYLCASSFRPGLAGSYLSYEQYFGPGTRLTVT.

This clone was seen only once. For the CDR3, the DNA is TGTGCCAGCAGCCAAGTCCAGGGGGGCGAAAAACTGTTTTTT. It specifies CASSQVQGGEKLFF. This sequence joins TRBV3-1 (or the pseudogene TRBV3-2) and TRBJ1-4, with 7 bases matching TRBD1. The CDR3 contains 14 residues. CDR1 and CDR2 from the germline V gene are LGHDT and YNNKEL (reference sequence). V dropped 1 base and J dropped 8; count of bases not matched to a gene: 4.

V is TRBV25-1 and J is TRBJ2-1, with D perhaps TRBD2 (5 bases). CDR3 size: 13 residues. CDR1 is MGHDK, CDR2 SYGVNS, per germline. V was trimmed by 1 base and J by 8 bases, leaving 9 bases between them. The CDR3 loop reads CASSESPGYEQFF. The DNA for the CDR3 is TGTGCCAGCAGTGAATCCCCGGGGTATGAGCAGTTCTTC.

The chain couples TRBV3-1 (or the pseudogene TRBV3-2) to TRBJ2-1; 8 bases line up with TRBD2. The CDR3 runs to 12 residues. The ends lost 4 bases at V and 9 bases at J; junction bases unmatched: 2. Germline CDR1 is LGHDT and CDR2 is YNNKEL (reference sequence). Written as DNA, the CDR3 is TGTGCCAGCAGCCGGCGGGAGGCTGAGCAGTTCTTC. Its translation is CASSRREAEQFF.

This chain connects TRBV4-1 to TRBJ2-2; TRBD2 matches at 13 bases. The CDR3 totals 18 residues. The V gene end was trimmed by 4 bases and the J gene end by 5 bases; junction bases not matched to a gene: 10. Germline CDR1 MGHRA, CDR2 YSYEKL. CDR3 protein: CASSLFPTSGRETGELFF. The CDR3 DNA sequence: TGCGCCAGCAGCCTTTTCCCTACTAGCGGGAGGGAAACCGGGGAGCTGTTTTTT.

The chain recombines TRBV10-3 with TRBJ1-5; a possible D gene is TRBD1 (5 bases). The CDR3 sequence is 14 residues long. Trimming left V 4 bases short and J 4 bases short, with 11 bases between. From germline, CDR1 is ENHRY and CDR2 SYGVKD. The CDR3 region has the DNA TGTGCCATCAGTGGGGAGGGACGGAATCAGCCCCAGCATTTT. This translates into CAISGEGRNQPQHF.

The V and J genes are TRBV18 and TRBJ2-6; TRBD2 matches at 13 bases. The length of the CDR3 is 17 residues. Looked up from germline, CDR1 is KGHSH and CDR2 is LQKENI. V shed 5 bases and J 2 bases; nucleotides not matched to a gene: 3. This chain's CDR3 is CASSKLAGGTGANVLTF. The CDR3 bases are TGTGCCAGCTCAAAACTAGCGGGAGGGACTGGGGCCAACGTCCTGACTTTC.

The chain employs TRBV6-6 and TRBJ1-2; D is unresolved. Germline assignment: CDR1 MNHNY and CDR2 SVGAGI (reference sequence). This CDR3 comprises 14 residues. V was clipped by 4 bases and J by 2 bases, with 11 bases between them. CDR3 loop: CASSSPTLNYGYTF. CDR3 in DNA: TGTGCCAGCAGTTCCCCGACATTGAACTATGGCTACACCTTC.

DNA of the CDR3: TGTGCCAGCAGCTCCCTGACTAGCGGGAGTACGCAGTACTTC. The encoded protein is CASSSLTSGSTQYF. The J gene is TRBJ2-7, the V gene TRBV28; TRBD2 aligns across 12 bases. CDR1 and CDR2 from the germline V gene are MDHEN and SYDVKM. The CDR3 length is 14 residues. Trimming took 6 bases from V and 9 from J; bases not matched to a gene: 9.

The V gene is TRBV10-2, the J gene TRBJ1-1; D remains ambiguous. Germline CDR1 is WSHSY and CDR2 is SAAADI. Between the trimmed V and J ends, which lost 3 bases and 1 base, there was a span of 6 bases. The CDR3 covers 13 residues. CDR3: CASSDAGNTEAFF. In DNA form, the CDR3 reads TGCGCCAGCAGTGACGCAGGGAACACTGAAGCTTTCTTT.

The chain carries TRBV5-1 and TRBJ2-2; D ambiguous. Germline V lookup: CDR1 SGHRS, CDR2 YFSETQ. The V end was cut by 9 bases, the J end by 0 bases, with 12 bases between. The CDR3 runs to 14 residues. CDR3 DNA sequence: TGCGCCACGTCCGGCGGCCCGAACACCGGGGAGCTGTTTTTT. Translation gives CATSGGPNTGELFF.

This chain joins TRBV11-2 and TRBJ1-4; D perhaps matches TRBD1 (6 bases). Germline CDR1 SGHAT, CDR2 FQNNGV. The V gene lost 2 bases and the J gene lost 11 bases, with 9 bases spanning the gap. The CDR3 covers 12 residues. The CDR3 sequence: CASSLSGVKLFF. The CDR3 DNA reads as TGTGCCAGCAGCTTATCAGGGGTGAAACTGTTTTTT.

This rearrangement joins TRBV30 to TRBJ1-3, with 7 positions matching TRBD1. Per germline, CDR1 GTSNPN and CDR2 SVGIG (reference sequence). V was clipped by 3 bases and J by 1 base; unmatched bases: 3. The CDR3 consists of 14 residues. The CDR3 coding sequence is TGTGCCTGGAGCCGGGGACAGTCTGGAAACACCATATATTTT. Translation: CAWSRGQSGNTIYF.

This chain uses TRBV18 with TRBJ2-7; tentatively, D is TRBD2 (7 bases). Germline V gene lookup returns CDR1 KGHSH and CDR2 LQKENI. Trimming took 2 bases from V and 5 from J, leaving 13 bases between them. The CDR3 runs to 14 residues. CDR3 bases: TGTGCCAGCTCACCAAAACAGGGAGGGGACGAGCAGTACTTC. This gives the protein CASSPKQGGDEQYF.